The subject of this entry is one T cell receptor beta chain. The sample originates from a study of blood T cell repertoires in COVID-19. In the study overall: Both acute and convalescent COVID-19 samples were obtained from the United States, Italy and Spain.

Trimming pared 0 bases from V and 2 bases from J, leaving 14 bases between. The CDR3 is 16 amino acids. Germline loops: CDR1 MGHRA, CDR2 YSYEKL. Clones were sequenced by immunoSEQ multiplex PCR, and TCRdb holds only the in-frame ones, with some missing. The sample lists roughly 200,000 clones; around 82% were seen once. The chain couples TRBV4-1 to TRBJ2-7, with TRBD1 as a possible D gene (6 bases). The sequence was obtained from a man between 35 and 55 years old with active or convalescent COVID-19. The sample comprised peripheral blood. CDR3 residues: CASSQEGRGSPYEQYF. In nucleotides, the CDR3 is TGCGCCAGCAGCCAAGAGGGTAGGGGGAGTCCCTACGAGCAGTACTTC.